This note documents a single T cell receptor (beta chain) sequence. This specimen comes from a study of CD8+ T cells in alopecia areata. Treatment defined: oral pan-JAK inhibitor, 5-10 mg twice daily. The CDR3 is made up of 13 amino acids. Trimming shortened V by 2 bases and J by 7 bases, and 11 bases separated the two germline ends. Looked up from germline, CDR1 is MNHNS and CDR2 is SASEGT. The sequencing template was cDNA reverse transcribed from extracted RNA. The method was immunoSEQ multiplex PCR; TCRdb's version includes in-frame clones alone and lacks a portion of them. Found here are under 150,000 clones, approximately 55% of them singletons; the top ten hold about 3.4%.

Sequencing used CD4+ T cells sorted from blood, obtained at week 24, from a patient treated with tofacitinib. This TCR was recovered from a human donor with alopecia areata. This sequence joins TRBV6-1 and TRBJ1-2; unclear D gene. CDR3 sequence (DNA): TGTGCCAGCAGTGAAAGGAGTACCGTTGGCTACACCTTC. It yields the protein CASSERSTVGYTF.